This is a list of T cell receptor beta chains from one sample in a study of tumor-infiltrating lymphocytes in primary liver carcinoma. Each CDR3 protein gets one entry after TCRdb re-called the multiplex PCR reads with MiXCR. The table shows some 320,000 distinct CDR3 sequences, with roughly two thirds occurring only once. The material sequenced was peripheral blood. These receptors originate from a man aged 35 to 55 with primary liver carcinoma and hepatitis B virus infection. CDR3s include the opening cysteine and the closing phenylalanine or tryptophan. D genes are given only for firm matches. Clone size is stated in some rows and not others, as once, few, many or a class when expanded.

>NA|NA|TRBV10-1|TRBJ1-1
CASSDGLSEAFF
TGCGCCAGCAGCGATGGGCTGTCTGAAGCTTTCTTT
>NA|NA|TRBV20-1|TRBJ1-1
CSARFRVSEAFF
TGCAGTGCTAGGTTCCGGGTTTCTGAAGCTTTCTTT
>NA|NA|TRBV11-2|TRBJ2-7
CASSSGVEREQYF
TGTGCCAGCAGCTCTGGGGTAGAGCGCGAGCAGTACTTC
>NA|NA|TRBV29-1|TRBJ2-7
CSVYATEQYF
TGCAGCGTGTATGCAACCGAGCAGTACTTC
>NA|NA|TRBV30|TRBJ2-2
CAWKKRSNTGELFF
TGTGCCTGGAAGAAAAGATCGAACACCGGGGAGCTGTTTTTT
>NA|NA|TRBV7-8|TRBJ2-3
CASSLNDATDTQYF
TGTGCCAGCAGCTTAAACGATGCGACAGATACGCAGTATTTT
>NA|many|TRBV4-3|TRBJ1-1
CASSQDRGRNTEAFF
TGCGCCAGCAGCCAAGATCGCGGGAGGAACACTGAAGCTTTCTTT
>NA|few|TRBV6-1|TRBJ2-1
CASSEMFSSEQFF
TGTGCCAGCAGTGAAATGTTTTCTAGTGAGCAGTTCTTC
>TRBD1|NA|TRBV6-1|TRBJ2-7
CASSERVTGNSYEQYF
TGTGCCAGCAGTGAAAGGGTGACAGGGAACTCCTACGAGCAGTACTTC
>NA|NA|TRBV12-3/TRBV12-4|TRBJ2-7
CTSSSGSSYEQYF
TGTACCAGCAGTTCAGGCTCCTCCTATGAGCAGTACTTC
>NA|NA|TRBV7-8|TRBJ1-6
CASSLPPRGILNSALHF
TGTGCCAGCAGCTTACCCCCTCGCGGGATCCTTAATTCAGCCCTCCACTTT
>TRBD1|NA|TRBV5-4|TRBJ2-3
CASGHGQGVADTHYF
TGTGCAAGCGGTCATGGACAGGGGGTCGCAGATACGCACTATTTT
>NA|few|TRBV28|TRBJ1-4
CASSTPGQPTATNEKLFF
TGTGCCAGCAGTACTCCCGGGCAACCAACTGCAACTAATGAAAAACTGTTTTTT
>TRBD2|NA|TRBV6-4|TRBJ2-3
CASSTGTSVTDTQYF
TGTGCCAGCAGCACCGGGACTAGCGTCACAGATACGCAGTATTTT
>NA|NA|TRBV11-1|TRBJ2-7
CASILCVRASLGEQYF
TGTGCCAGCATCCTGTGTGTCAGGGCGTCCCTGGGGGAGCAGTACTTC
>NA|NA|TRBV5-4|TRBJ2-7
CANRSPTRIHEQYF
TGTGCCAACAGATCCCCGACTAGAATCCACGAGCAGTACTTC
>NA|NA|TRBV6-2/TRBV6-3|TRBJ2-1
CASTDGAPYNEQFF
TGTGCCAGCACCGACGGGGCCCCCTACAATGAGCAGTTCTTC
>TRBD1|NA|TRBV25-1|TRBJ2-5
CASSSMTGTAFETQYF
TGTGCCAGCAGTTCTATGACAGGGACGGCTTTCGAGACCCAGTACTTC
>TRBD2|NA|TRBV7-9|TRBJ2-1
CASSQRAWEAGDNEQFF
TGTGCCAGCAGTCAGAGAGCCTGGGAAGCGGGGGACAATGAACAGTTCTTC
>TRBD2|many|TRBV11-2|TRBJ2-5
CASSTGLAVQETQYF
TGTGCCAGCAGCACGGGACTAGCGGTCCAAGAGACCCAGTACTTC
>TRBD2|NA|TRBV5-1|TRBJ2-1
CASSLGGGESKGQFF
TGCGCCAGCAGCTTGGGGGGAGGGGAAAGCAAAGGGCAGTTCTTC
>NA|NA|TRBV7-8|TRBJ2-1
CASNLAASYRYSSYNEQFF
TGTGCCAGCAACTTAGCGGCCTCGTACCGATATAGCTCCTACAATGAGCAGTTCTTC
>NA|many|TRBV7-8|TRBJ1-5
CASSSGQHNQPQHF
TGTGCCAGCAGCTCTGGACAGCATAATCAGCCCCAGCATTTT
>NA|few|TRBV6-2/TRBV6-3|TRBJ2-5
CASCYRSGETQYF
TGTGCCAGCTGTTATCGGTCCGGCGAGACCCAGTACTTC
>NA|NA|TRBV6-1|TRBJ2-1
CASSEGTWDEQFF
TGTGCCAGTAGTGAAGGGACATGGGATGAGCAGTTCTTC